These 28 T cell receptor beta chains share one sample of origin, sequenced in a study of T cell responses to AZD1222 COVID-19 vaccine. TCRdb's table, derived via immunoSEQ multiplex PCR, lists solely in-frame clones and lacks some. Among roughly 170,000 clones listed, approximately 93% were seen once. The sample in question was peripheral blood, obtained on day 0 of AZD1222 vaccination. The receptors here all came from an adult in good health.

The chain has TRBV9 and TRBJ1-4; D is undetermined. Trimming removed 4 bases from V and 5 bases from J, with 12 bases in between. CDR1 and CDR2 (germline): SGDLS, YYNGEE. The CDR3 is 14 residues long. In DNA form, the CDR3 reads TGTGCCAGCAGCACCGGGTTTTTCAATGAAAAACTGTTTTTT. This translates into CASSTGFFNEKLFF.

The rearrangement links TRBV5-8 to TRBJ2-7, with D perhaps matching TRBD1 (6 bases). Germline CDR1 reads SGHTS; CDR2 reads YDEGEE. V lost 4 bases and J 2 bases, leaving 19 bases between the germline ends. The CDR3 consists of 16 residues. The CDR3 bases are TGTGCCAGCAGCAATGGACAGCCTGTCCCTACCTACGAGCAGTACTTC. This gives the protein CASSNGQPVPTYEQYF.

Notes on this clone: Germline is not matched at one junction end, which may reflect a read error. The V and J genes are TRBV6-5 and TRBJ1-5; D is uncertain. The V gene's germline CDR1 is MNHEY and CDR2 SVGAGI. The CDR3 runs to 10 residues. The CDR3 nucleotides are TGCGCTCTCGGCAATCAGCCCCAGCATTTT. Translated, it gives CALGNQPQHF.

V usage is TRBV19 and J usage is TRBJ1-5; tentative D call: TRBD1 (5 bases). Looked up from germline, CDR1 is LNHDA and CDR2 is SQIVND (reference sequence). V was shortened by 2 bases and J by 0 bases, with 11 bases between the two germline ends. This CDR3 comprises 16 residues. CDR3 sequence (DNA): TGTGCCAGTAGTATACGTGGGAGGGGTAGCAATCAGCCCCAGCATTTT. Its protein product is CASSIRGRGSNQPQHF.

The chain couples TRBV28 to TRBJ1-2, with D unclear. The CDR3 is 14 amino acids. Trimming shortened V by 6 bases and J by 4 bases, and 15 bases separated the two germline ends. CDR1 MDHEN and CDR2 SYDVKM come from the germline V gene. CDR3 bases: TGTGCCAGCAGGGTACCAGGCTGGAGCTATGGCTACACCTTC. It specifies CASRVPGWSYGYTF.

This chain connects TRBV18 to TRBJ1-5; 7 positions match TRBD1. V shed 2 bases, J shed 6 bases, and the junction held 7 bases outside the gene matches. Germline V gene data show CDR1 as KGHSH and CDR2 as LQKENI. The CDR3 spans 15 residues. The CDR3 protein is CASSPGGGFAQPQHF. The CDR3 nucleotides are TGTGCCAGCTCACCAGGAGGGGGCTTTGCTCAGCCCCAGCATTTT.

This chain connects TRBV7-8 to TRBJ1-5, with no clear D. The CDR3 contains 15 residues. The V end lost 1 base, the J end lost 1 base, and 8 bases lay between the germline ends. Germline V gene data show CDR1 as SGHVS and CDR2 as FQNEAQ. The CDR3: CASSLDRRSNQPQHF. The CDR3 DNA reads as TGTGCCAGCAGCTTAGATAGGAGGAGCAATCAGCCCCAGCATTTT.

The chain recombines TRBV18 with TRBJ1-3; D is ambiguous. This CDR3 is 14 amino acids long. Trimming stripped 6 bases from V and 2 bases from J, with 11 bases between. Germline V gives CDR1 KGHSH, CDR2 LQKENI. CDR3 coding DNA: TGTGCCAGCTCGGCAGAGGAGGCTGGAAACACCATATATTTT. Its translation is CASSAEEAGNTIYF.

The chain uses TRBV10-3 and TRBJ1-1; D call uncertain. V was cut by 0 bases and J by 0 bases, with 8 bases left in between. Germline-derived CDR1 and CDR2 are ENHRY and SYGVKD. The CDR3 is made up of 15 amino acids. The CDR3 DNA reads as TGTGCCATCAGTGAGTCATCCGGGTTGAACACTGAAGCTTTCTTT. Translated: CAISESSGLNTEAFF.

This rearrangement joins TRBV7-9 to TRBJ2-7; D is unresolved. Trimming took off 1 base at V and 3 bases at J, with 7 bases between the two ends. Per germline, CDR1 SEHNR and CDR2 FQNEAQ (reference sequence). CDR3 length: 13 residues. The CDR3 loop reads CASSLVGYYEQYF. For the CDR3, the DNA is TGTGCCAGCAGCTTAGTGGGCTACTACGAGCAGTACTTC.

The chain links TRBV2 to TRBJ1-3; D may be TRBD1 (5 bases). This CDR3 is 15 amino acids long. V shed 3 bases and J shed 1 base, with 10 bases lying between them. Germline V CDR1 and CDR2: SNHLY, FYNNEI. The CDR3 loop is CASSETARSGNTIYF. The CDR3, as DNA: TGTGCCAGCAGTGAGACAGCTAGATCTGGAAACACCATATATTTT. The full variable domain, completed using reference TRBV2 and TRBJ1-3, is EPEVTQTPSHQVTQMGQEVILRCVPISNHLYFYWYRQILGQKVEFLVSFYNNEISEKSEIFDDQFSVERPDGSNFTLKIRSTKLEDSAMYFCASSETARSGNTIYFGEGSWLTVV.

The genes are TRBV9 and TRBJ2-3; 7 bases agree with TRBD1. The junction had 8 bases not matched to a gene; V was cut back by 4 bases and J by 0 bases. The germline V gene encodes CDR1 SGDLS and CDR2 YYNGEE. This CDR3 has 16 amino acids. CDR3 residues: CASSTRGGQSTDTQYF. Here the CDR3 DNA reads TGTGCCAGCAGCACTAGAGGGGGACAGAGCACAGATACGCAGTATTTT.

The chain combines TRBV5-6 with TRBJ1-6, with 7 nucleotides matching TRBD1. Germline CDR1 is SGHDT and CDR2 is YYEEEE. Unmatched junction bases numbered 7, after V lost 6 bases and J lost 10 bases. This CDR3 has 13 residues. The CDR3 DNA reads as TGTGCCAGCAACACAGGGGTGGGATCACCCCTCCACTTT. Translation: CASNTGVGSPLHF.

This chain connects TRBV4-1 to TRBJ2-2; 8 bases agree with TRBD1. V dropped 2 bases and J dropped 6; count of bases not matched to a gene: 11. CDR3 length: 17 residues. CDR1 and CDR2 (germline): MGHRA, YSYEKL. DNA of the CDR3: TGCGCCAGCAGCCAAACATGGACAGGGCAAGGAGCCGGGGAGCTGTTTTTT. It yields the protein CASSQTWTGQGAGELFF.

The genes are TRBV6-5 and TRBJ2-1; D is uncertain. V lost 8 bases and J 5 bases, leaving 10 bases between the germline ends. CDR1 is MNHEY, CDR2 SVGAGI, per germline. This CDR3 is built from 12 residues. The DNA for the CDR3 is TGTGCCAGCGTTTTGAAGGACAATGAGCAGTTCTTC. Translating it yields CASVLKDNEQFF.

V gene TRBV6-2 or TRBV6-3 combines with J gene TRBJ1-1; no firm D call. CDR3 length: 15 amino acids. V lost 5 bases and J 1 base, leaving 14 bases between the germline ends. Germline lookup yields CDR1 MNHEY and CDR2 SVGEGT. CDR3 nucleotide sequence: TGTGCCAGCAGTCGGTTAACATCGGGGAACACTGAAGCTTTCTTT. It translates to CASSRLTSGNTEAFF.

This chain connects TRBV30 to TRBJ1-4; 8 positions agree with TRBD1. Germline V gene sequence: CDR1 GTSNPN, CDR2 SVGIG (reference sequence). The CDR3 is made up of 15 amino acids. J was trimmed by 6 bases and V by 2 bases; bases with no gene match: 8. CDR3 in amino acids: CAWSSTGGHDEKLFF. CDR3 coding DNA: TGTGCCTGGAGTAGCACAGGGGGACACGATGAAAAACTGTTTTTT. Combining the CDR3 with reference TRBV30 and TRBJ1-4 gives the whole variable domain SQTIHQWPATLVQPVGSPLSLECTVEGTSNPNLYWYRQAAGRGLQLLFYSVGIGQISSEVPQNLSASRPQDRQFILSSKKLLLSDSGFYLCAWSSTGGHDEKLFFGSGTQLSVL.

V usage is TRBV6-2 or TRBV6-3 and J usage is TRBJ1-4, with unresolved D. This CDR3 region has 12 residues. In germline, CDR1 is MNHEY, CDR2 SVGEGT. V was trimmed by 5 bases and J by 8 bases, leaving 9 bases between them. The CDR3 region has the DNA TGTGCCAGCAGTGACGGGTGGGAAAAACTGTTTTTT. This gives the protein CASSDGWEKLFF.

This rearrangement joins TRBV7-3 to TRBJ1-2; a weak D match, TRBD1 (6 bases). Trimming pared 4 bases from V and 0 bases from J, leaving 12 bases between. Germline assignment: CDR1 SGHTA and CDR2 FQGTGA. This CDR3 spans 15 amino acids. This CDR3 reads CASSSGTSSNYGYTF. Written as DNA, the CDR3 is TGTGCCAGCAGCTCCGGGACAAGTTCTAACTATGGCTACACCTTC.

The chain has TRBV19 and TRBJ1-5, with D possibly being TRBD1 (5 bases). Trimming left V 0 bases short and J 0 bases short, with 18 bases between. CDR3 length: 19 residues. The germline V gene has CDR1 LNHDA and CDR2 SQIVND (reference sequence). The chain's CDR3 is CASSIDTRRAGYSNQPQHF. The CDR3 DNA is TGTGCCAGTAGTATAGACACCAGAAGGGCAGGGTATAGCAATCAGCCCCAGCATTTT.

This clone has just one count. The genes are TRBV4-1 and TRBJ1-1; D ambiguous. This CDR3 comprises 16 residues. Trimming pared 1 base from V and 2 bases from J, leaving 14 bases between. Germline V gene lookup returns CDR1 MGHRA and CDR2 YSYEKL. The CDR3 DNA reads as TGCGCCAGCAGCCAAGTTAGTACAGCGTATAACACTGAAGCTTTCTTT. It translates to CASSQVSTAYNTEAFF.

The V call is TRBV11-2, the J call TRBJ2-2; D unclear. Between the trimmed V and J ends, which lost 2 bases and 0 bases, there was a span of 7 bases. This CDR3 region has 15 residues. Germline CDR1 reads SGHAT; CDR2 reads FQNNGV. The CDR3 DNA reads as TGTGCCAGCAGCTTATTGGGAACGAACACCGGGGAGCTGTTTTTT. It encodes CASSLLGTNTGELFF.

The V gene is TRBV6-6, the J gene TRBJ1-3; no clear D. V lost 8 bases to trimming and J lost 0 bases, with 11 bases between them. This CDR3 is built from 14 residues. The V gene's germline CDR1 is MNHNY and CDR2 SVGAGI (reference sequence). Here the CDR3 reads CASGPTPSGNTIYF. CDR3 coding DNA: TGTGCCAGCGGACCGACCCCCTCTGGAAACACCATATATTTT.

This chain links TRBV24-1 with TRBJ1-2, with 10 bases fitting TRBD1. The CDR3 spans 18 residues. V was pared by 3 bases and J by 1 base, with 10 bases of the junction left unmatched. Germline CDR1 reads KGHDR; CDR2 reads SFDVKD. Here the CDR3 reads CATSDAPGQGRDNYGYTF. The CDR3, as DNA: TGTGCCACCAGTGATGCCCCGGGACAGGGGCGAGATAACTATGGCTACACCTTC.

V usage is TRBV30 and J usage is TRBJ2-2, with unresolved D. The CDR3 runs to 12 residues. The V end lost 4 bases, the J end lost 5 bases, and 8 bases lay between the germline ends. Germline V CDR1 and CDR2: GTSNPN, SVGIG (reference sequence). The CDR3 is CAWKFSTGELFF. The CDR3 nucleotides are TGTGCCTGGAAGTTTTCGACCGGGGAGCTGTTTTTT.

The chain recombines TRBV5-1 with TRBJ2-2, with D perhaps TRBD2 (7 bases). This CDR3 has 17 amino acids. V dropped 2 bases and J dropped 0 bases, with 14 bases sitting between them. Germline V gene lookup returns CDR1 SGHRS and CDR2 YFSETQ. This chain's CDR3 is CASSFPWGGPNTGELFF. As DNA, the CDR3 is TGCGCCAGCAGCTTTCCTTGGGGGGGCCCGAACACCGGGGAGCTGTTTTTT.

This sequence joins TRBV6-1 and TRBJ1-2, with 7 nucleotides matching TRBD1. The CDR3 runs 14 residues. V trimming: 3 bases; J trimming: 7 bases; junction bases outside the gene matches: 8. Germline values: CDR1 MNHNS, CDR2 SASEGT. CDR3 amino acids: CASSEGQTGAGYTF. CDR3 nucleotide sequence: TGTGCCAGCAGTGAGGGGCAAACAGGGGCTGGCTACACCTTC.

This chain links TRBV7-9 with TRBJ2-2; D is undetermined. The V end was cut by 7 bases, the J end by 0 bases, with 6 bases between. The germline V gene encodes CDR1 SEHNR and CDR2 FQNEAQ (reference sequence). The CDR3 totals 13 residues. The CDR3 DNA reads TGTGCCAGCAAGACCACGAACACCGGGGAGCTGTTTTTT. This gives the protein CASKTTNTGELFF.